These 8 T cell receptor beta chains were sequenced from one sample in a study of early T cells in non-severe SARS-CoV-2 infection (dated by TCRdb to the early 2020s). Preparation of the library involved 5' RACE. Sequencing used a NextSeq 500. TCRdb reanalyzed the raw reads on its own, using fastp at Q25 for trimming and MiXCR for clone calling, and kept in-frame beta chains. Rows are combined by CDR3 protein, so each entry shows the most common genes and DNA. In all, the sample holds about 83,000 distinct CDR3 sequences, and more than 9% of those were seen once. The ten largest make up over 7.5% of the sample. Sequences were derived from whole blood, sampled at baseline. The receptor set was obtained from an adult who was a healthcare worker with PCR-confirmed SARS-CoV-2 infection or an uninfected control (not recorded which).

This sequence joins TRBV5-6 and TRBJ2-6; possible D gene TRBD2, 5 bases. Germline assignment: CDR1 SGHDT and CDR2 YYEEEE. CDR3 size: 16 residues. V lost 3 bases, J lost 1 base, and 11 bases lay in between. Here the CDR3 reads CASSWRAPSGANVLTF. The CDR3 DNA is TGTGCCAGCAGCTGGCGGGCCCCATCTGGGGCCAACGTCCTGACTTTC.

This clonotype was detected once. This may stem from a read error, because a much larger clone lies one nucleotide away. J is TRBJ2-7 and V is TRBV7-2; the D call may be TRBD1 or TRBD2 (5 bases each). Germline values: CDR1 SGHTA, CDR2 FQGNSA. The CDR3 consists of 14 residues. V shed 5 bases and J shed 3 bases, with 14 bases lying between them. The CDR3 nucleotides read TGTGCCAGCAGCGAAGACGGGGCGAACTACGAGCAGTACTTC. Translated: CASSEDGANYEQYF.

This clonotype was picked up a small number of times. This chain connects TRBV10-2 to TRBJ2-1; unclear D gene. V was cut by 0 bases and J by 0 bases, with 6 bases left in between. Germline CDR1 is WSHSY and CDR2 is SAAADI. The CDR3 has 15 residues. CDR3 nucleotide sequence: TGCGCCAGCAGTGAGTCTCTGGCCTCCTACAATGAGCAGTTCTTC. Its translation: CASSESLASYNEQFF.

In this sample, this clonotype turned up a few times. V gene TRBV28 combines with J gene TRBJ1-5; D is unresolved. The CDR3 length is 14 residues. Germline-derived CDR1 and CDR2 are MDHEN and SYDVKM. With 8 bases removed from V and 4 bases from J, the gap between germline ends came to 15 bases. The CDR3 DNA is TGTGCCAGCTGCCCCGGACGGGCTAATCAGCCCCAGCATTTT. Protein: CASCPGRANQPQHF.

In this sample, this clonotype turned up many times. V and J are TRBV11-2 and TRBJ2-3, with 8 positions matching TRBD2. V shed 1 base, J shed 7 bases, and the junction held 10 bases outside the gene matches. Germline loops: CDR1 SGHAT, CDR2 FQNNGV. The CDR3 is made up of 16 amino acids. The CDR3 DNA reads TGTGCCAGCAGCTTAGTGGGGACTAGGCCCGTATATACGCAGTATTTT. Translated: CASSLVGTRPVYTQYF.

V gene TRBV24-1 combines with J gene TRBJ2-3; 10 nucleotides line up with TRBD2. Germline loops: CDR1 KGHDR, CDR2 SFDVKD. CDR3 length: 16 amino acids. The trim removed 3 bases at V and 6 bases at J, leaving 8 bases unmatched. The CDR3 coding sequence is TGTGCCACCAGTGATCACGGGACTAGCGCAAGCGATACGCAGTATTTT. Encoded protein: CATSDHGTSASDTQYF.

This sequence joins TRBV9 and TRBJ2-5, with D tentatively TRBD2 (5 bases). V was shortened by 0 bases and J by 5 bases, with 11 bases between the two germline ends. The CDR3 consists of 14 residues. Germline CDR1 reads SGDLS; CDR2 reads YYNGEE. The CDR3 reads CASSVGTLRETQYF. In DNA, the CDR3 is TGTGCCAGCAGCGTAGGGACTCTGAGGGAGACCCAGTACTTC.

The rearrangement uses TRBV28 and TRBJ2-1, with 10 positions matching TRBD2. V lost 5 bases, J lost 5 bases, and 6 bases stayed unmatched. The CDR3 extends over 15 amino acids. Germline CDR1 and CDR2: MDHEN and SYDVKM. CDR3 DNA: TGTGCCAGCAGTCAAGCGGGAGGGCCCCACAATGAGCAGTTCTTC. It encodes CASSQAGGPHNEQFF.